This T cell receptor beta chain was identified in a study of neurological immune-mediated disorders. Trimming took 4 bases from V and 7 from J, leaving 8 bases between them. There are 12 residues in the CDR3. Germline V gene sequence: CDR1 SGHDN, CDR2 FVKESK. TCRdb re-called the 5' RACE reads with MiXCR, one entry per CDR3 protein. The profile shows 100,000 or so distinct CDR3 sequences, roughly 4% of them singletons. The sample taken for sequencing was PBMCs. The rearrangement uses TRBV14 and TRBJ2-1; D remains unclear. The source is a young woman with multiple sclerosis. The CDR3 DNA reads TGTGCCAGCAGCCTACAAAGAAATGAGCAGTTCTTC. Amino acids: CASSLQRNEQFF.